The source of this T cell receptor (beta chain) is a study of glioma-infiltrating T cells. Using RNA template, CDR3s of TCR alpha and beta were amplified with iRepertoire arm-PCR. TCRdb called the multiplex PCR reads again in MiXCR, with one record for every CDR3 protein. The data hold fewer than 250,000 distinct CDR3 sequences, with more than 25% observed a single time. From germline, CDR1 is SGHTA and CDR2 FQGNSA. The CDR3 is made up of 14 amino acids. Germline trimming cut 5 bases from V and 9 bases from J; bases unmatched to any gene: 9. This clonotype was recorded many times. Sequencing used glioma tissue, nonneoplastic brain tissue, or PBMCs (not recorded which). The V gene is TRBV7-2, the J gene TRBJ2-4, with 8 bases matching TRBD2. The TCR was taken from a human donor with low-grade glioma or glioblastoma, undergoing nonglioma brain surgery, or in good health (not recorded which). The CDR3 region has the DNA TGTGCCAGCAGCCTCCAGCGGGAGTCGGGCATTCAGTACTTC. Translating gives CASSLQRESGIQYF. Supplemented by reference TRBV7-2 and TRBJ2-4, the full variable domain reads GAGVSQSPSNKVTEKGKDVELRCDPISGHTALYWYRQSLGQGLEFLIYFQGNSAPDKSGLPSDRFSAERTGGSVSTLTIQRTQQEDSAVYLCASSLQRESGIQYFGAGTRLSVL.